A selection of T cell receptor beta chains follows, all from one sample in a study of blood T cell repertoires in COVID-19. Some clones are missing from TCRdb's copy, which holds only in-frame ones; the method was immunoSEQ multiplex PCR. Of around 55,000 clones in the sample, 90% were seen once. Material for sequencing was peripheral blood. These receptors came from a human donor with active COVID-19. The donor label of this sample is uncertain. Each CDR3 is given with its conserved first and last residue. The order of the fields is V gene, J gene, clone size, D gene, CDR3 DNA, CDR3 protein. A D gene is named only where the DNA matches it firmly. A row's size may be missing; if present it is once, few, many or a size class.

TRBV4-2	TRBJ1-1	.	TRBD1	TGTGCCAGCAGCCTCGACAGGGGCGTCACTGAAGCTTTCTTT	CASSLDRGVTEAFF
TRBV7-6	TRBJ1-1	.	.	TGTGCCAGCAGCCCCGGGGGGGGAAAAAACACTGAAGCTTTCTTT	CASSPGGGKNTEAFF
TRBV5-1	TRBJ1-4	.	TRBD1	TGCGCCAGCAGCGTCCTGACAGGGGGCAATGAAAAACTGTTTTTT	CASSVLTGGNEKLFF
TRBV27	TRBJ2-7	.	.	TGTGCCAGCAGTTTGCTCGACACAACCTACGAGCAGTACTTC	CASSLLDTTYEQYF
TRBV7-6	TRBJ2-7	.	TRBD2	TGTGCCAGCAGCTTAGAAGGGCCGGGGGGATCGTCCTACGAGCAGTACTTC	CASSLEGPGGSSYEQYF
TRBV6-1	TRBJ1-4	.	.	TGTGCCAGCAGTGACAGGGGTGAAAAACTGTTTTTT	CASSDRGEKLFF
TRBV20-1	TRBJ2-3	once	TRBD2	TGCAGTGCTAGTGCCGGGGGGGGAGGCACAGATACGCAGTATTTT	CSASAGGGGTDTQYF
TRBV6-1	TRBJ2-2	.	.	TGTGCCAGCAGTGAAAGTAGGGGATGGCCCAACACCGGGGAGCTGTTTTTT	CASSESRGWPNTGELFF
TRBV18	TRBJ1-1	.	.	TGTGCCAGCTCACCGTCCAAGAACACTGAAGCTTTCTTT	CASSPSKNTEAFF
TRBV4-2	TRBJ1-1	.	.	TGTGCCAGCAGCCAAGATCTGGAGCGGATTACTGAAGCTTTCTTT	CASSQDLERITEAFF
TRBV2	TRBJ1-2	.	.	TGTGCCAGCAGGGCCGCTGGGGGGACGGGCTATGGCTACACCTTC	CASRAAGGTGYGYTF
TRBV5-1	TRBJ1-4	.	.	TGCGCCAGCAGCTCAGGGCAGGGGCCAGAAAAACTGTTTTTT	CASSSGQGPEKLFF
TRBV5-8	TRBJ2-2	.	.	TGTGCCAGCAGCAAAGGACAGTCTCAAGGGGAGCTGTTTTTT	CASSKGQSQGELFF
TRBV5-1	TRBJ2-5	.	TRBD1	TGCGCCAGCAGCTTGTCGACAGGGGGTGAGACCCAGTACTTC	CASSLSTGGETQYF
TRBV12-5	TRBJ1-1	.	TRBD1	TGTGCTAGTGGTTTGGTCCGGGACAGCAACGAGAACACTGAAGCTTTCTTT	CASGLVRDSNENTEAFF
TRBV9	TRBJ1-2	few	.	TGTGCCAGCAGCACACGTAAGGTGACAGGTTTGAAAGGAGCTAACTATGGCTACACCTTC	CASSTRKVTGLKGANYGYTF
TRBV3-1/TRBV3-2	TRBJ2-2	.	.	TGTGCCAGCAGCCGACAACCGGGACTGCTTAACACCGGGGAGCTGTTTTTT	CASSRQPGLLNTGELFF
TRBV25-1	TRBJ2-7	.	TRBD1	TGTGCCAGCAGTGAACCGGCAGGGGGCAACGAGCAGTACTTC	CASSEPAGGNEQYF
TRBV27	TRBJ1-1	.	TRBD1	TGTGCCAGCAGTTTAACAGGGGACACTGAAGCTTTCTTT	CASSLTGDTEAFF
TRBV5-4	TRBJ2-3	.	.	TGTGCCAGCAGCCTATCTAGCACAGATACGCAGTATTTT	CASSLSSTDTQYF
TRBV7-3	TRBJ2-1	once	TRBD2	TGTGCCAGCAGCCTAGCGGGAGCTGACAATGAGCAGTTCTTC	CASSLAGADNEQFF
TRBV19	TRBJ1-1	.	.	TGTGCCAGTAGAACGCCCGGGACTGAAGCTTTCTTT	CASRTPGTEAFF
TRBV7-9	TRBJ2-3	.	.	TGTGCCAGCAGCCCCACGGGGGGCGGCACAGATACGCAGTATTTT	CASSPTGGGTDTQYF
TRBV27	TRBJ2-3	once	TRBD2	TGTGCCAGCAGTTCGCTGGCGGGAGGTACAGATACGCAGTATTTT	CASSSLAGGTDTQYF
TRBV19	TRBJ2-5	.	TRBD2	TGTGCCAGTAGTATGTATAGCGGGGGGCCGGGGACCCAGTACTTC	CASSMYSGGPGTQYF
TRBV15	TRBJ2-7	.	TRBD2	TGTGCCACCAGCACCCCAAAGGGGCGGGAGGCCTACGAGCAGTACTTC	CATSTPKGREAYEQYF
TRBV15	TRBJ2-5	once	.	TGTGCCACCAGCAGAAGCACCCAAGAGACCCAGTACTTC	CATSRSTQETQYF
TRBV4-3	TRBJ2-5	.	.	TGCGCCAGCAGCCAAGGACTAACCCAAGAGACCCAGTACTTC	CASSQGLTQETQYF
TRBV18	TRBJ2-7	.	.	TGTGCCAGCTCGCCGACGGACACCTACGAGCAGTACTTC	CASSPTDTYEQYF
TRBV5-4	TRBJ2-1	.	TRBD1	TGTGCCAGCAGCTCCGGGACAGGGCAACGAGAGCAGTTCTTC	CASSSGTGQREQFF
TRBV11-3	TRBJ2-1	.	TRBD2	TGTGCCAGCAGCTACTGGACTAGCGGGGGGTTCTACAATGAGCAGTTCTTC	CASSYWTSGGFYNEQFF
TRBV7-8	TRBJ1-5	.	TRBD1	TGTGCCAGCAGCTTCATATCGGGTGACAGGGATATCCAGCCCCAGCATTTT	CASSFISGDRDIQPQHF
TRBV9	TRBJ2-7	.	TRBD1	TGTGCCAGCAGCCCAACGGTAGGGGGCCACGAGCAGTACTTC	CASSPTVGGHEQYF
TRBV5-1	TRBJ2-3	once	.	TGCGCCAGCAGCTTAGGCGGGGTTGAAACAGATACGCAGTATTTT	CASSLGGVETDTQYF
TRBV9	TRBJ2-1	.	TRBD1	TGTGCCAGCAGCGTAGGGGGGGACAGGGATTTGAATGAGCAGTTCTTC	CASSVGGDRDLNEQFF
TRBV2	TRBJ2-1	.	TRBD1	TGTGCCAGCAGTGACCGGACAGGGCGGAATGAGCAGTTCTTC	CASSDRTGRNEQFF
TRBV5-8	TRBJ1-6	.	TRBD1	TGTGCCAGCAGCTTGCTACAGGGGGGTTCACCCCTCCACTTT	CASSLLQGGSPLHF
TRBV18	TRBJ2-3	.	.	TGTGCCAGCTCACCACGAGAGTTCACAGATACGCAGTATTTT	CASSPREFTDTQYF
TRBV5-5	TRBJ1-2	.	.	TGTGCCAGCAGCTTGGTAGCCAGCGAGTATGGCTACACCTTC	CASSLVASEYGYTF
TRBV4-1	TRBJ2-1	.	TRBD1	TGCGCCAGCAGCCCGGGACAGGGTTACAATGAGCAGTTCTTC	CASSPGQGYNEQFF
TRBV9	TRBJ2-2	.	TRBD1	TGTGCCAGCAGCGGAGGACAGGGGGCCGGCACCGGGGAGCTGTTTTTT	CASSGGQGAGTGELFF
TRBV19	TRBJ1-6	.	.	TGTGCCACTCAACCGAAACCGGGACTCATAAATTCACCCCTCCACTTT	CATQPKPGLINSPLHF
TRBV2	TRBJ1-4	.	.	TGTGCCAGCAGGGCCGGGGTTGCAACTAATGAAAAACTGTTTTTT	CASRAGVATNEKLFF
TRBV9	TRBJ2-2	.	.	TGTGCCAGCAGCGTAGACAGGGTAGGGACCGGGGAGCTGTTTTTT	CASSVDRVGTGELFF
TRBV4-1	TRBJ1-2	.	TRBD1	TGCGCCAGCAGCCAAGGAGGGGCGGCAGGGGGCTCCTATGGCTACACCTTC	CASSQGGAAGGSYGYTF
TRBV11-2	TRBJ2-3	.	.	TGTGCCAGCAGGTTTGGGCTAGTGGGGAGAGATACGCAGTATTTT	CASRFGLVGRDTQYF
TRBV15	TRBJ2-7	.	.	TGTGCCACCAGGGCGGGGAGCTCCTACGAGCAGTACTTC	CATRAGSSYEQYF
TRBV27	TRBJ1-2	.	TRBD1	TGTGCCAGCAGTACCGGACAGGGACAAACTTTGGGCTACACCTTC	CASSTGQGQTLGYTF
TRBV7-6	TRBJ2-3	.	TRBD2	TGTGCCAGCAGCCAACTAGCGACCACTAGCACAGATACGCAGTATTTT	CASSQLATTSTDTQYF
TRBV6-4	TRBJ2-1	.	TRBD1	TGTGCCAGCAGTGACGGCAGGGGGCCGAGGAATGAGCAGTTCTTC	CASSDGRGPRNEQFF
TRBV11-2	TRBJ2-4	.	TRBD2	TGTGCCAGCAGAACTTGGACTAGCGGGAGTGTTGGAAACATTCAGTACTTC	CASRTWTSGSVGNIQYF
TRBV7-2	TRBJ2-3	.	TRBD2	TGTGCCAGCAGCTTAGGGGCGGGGGGGATCACAGATACGCAGTATTTT	CASSLGAGGITDTQYF
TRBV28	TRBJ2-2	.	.	TGTGCCAGCAGTACAACGTCAACAGGGTCCGGGGAGCTGTTTTTT	CASSTTSTGSGELFF
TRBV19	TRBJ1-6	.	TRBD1	TGTGCCAGTAGCCGAGAGGGACAGGCAGGTTCACCCCTCCACTTT	CASSREGQAGSPLHF
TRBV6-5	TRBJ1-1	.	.	TGTGCCAGCAGTTACAGGGAGGGCACTGAAGCTTTCTTT	CASSYREGTEAFF